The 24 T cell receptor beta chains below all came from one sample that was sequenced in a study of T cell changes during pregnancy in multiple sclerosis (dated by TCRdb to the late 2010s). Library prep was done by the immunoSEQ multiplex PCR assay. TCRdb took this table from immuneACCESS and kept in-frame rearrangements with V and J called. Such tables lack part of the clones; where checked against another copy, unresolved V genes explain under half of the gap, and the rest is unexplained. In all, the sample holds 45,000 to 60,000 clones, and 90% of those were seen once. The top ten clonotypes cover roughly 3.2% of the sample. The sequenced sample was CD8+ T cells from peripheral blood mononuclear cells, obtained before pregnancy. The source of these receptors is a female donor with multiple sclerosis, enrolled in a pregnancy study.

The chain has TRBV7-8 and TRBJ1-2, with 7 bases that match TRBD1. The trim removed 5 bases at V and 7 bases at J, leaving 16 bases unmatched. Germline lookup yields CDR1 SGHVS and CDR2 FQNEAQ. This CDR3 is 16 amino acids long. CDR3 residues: CASSALTDRGQIGYTF. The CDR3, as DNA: TGTGCCAGCAGCGCACTTACTGATAGGGGGCAAATTGGCTACACCTTC.

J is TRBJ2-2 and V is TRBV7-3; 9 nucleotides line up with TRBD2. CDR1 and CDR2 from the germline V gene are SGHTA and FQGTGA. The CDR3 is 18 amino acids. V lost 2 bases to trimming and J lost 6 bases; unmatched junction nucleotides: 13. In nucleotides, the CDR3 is TGTGCCAGCAGCTTAGTTTCGGAGATAGCGGGGGTTGCCGGGGAGCTGTTTTTT. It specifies CASSLVSEIAGVAGELFF.

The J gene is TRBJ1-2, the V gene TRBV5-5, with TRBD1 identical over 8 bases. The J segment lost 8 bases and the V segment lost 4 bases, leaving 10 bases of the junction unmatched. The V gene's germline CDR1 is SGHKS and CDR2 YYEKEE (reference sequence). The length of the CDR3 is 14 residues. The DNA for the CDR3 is TGTGCCAGCAGCGCACTACAGGGGGTGGGCGGCTACACCTTC. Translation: CASSALQGVGGYTF.

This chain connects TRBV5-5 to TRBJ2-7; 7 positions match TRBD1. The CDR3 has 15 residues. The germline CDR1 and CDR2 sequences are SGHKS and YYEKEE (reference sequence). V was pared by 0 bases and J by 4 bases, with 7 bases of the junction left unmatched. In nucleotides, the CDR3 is TGTGCCAGCAGCTTGGACAGGGGAACGGGGTACGAGCAGTACTTC. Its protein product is CASSLDRGTGYEQYF.

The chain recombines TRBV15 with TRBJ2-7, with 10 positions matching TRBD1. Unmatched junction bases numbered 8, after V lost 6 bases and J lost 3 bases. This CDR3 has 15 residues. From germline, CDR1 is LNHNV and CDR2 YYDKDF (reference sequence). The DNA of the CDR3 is TGTGCCACCAGAGAGACAGGGGGCCCCTACTACGAGCAGTACTTC. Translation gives CATRETGGPYYEQYF. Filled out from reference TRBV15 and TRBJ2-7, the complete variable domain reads DAMVIQNPRYQVTQFGKPVTLSCSQTLNHNVMYWYQQKSSQAPKLLFHYYDKDFNNEADTPDNFQSRRPNTSFCFLDIRSPGLGDTAMYLCATRETGGPYYEQYFGPGTRLTVT.

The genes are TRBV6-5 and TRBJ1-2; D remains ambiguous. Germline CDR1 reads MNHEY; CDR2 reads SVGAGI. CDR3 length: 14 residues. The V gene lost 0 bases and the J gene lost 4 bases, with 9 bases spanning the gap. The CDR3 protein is CASSYSTGVYGYTF. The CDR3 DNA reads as TGTGCCAGCAGTTACTCGACCGGGGTCTATGGCTACACCTTC.

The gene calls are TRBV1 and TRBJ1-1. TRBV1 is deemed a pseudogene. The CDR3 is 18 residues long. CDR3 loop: CTSSPRARDCKQNTEAFF. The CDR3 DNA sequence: TGCACCAGCAGCCCCAGGGCCAGGGACTGTAAACAGAACACTGAAGCTTTCTTT.

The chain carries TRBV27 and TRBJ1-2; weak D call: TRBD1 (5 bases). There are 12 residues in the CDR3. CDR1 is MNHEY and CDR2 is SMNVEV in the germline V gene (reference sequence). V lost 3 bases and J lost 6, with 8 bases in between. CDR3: CASSLAGNGYTF. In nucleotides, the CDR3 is TGTGCCAGCAGTTTGGCAGGGAATGGCTACACCTTC.

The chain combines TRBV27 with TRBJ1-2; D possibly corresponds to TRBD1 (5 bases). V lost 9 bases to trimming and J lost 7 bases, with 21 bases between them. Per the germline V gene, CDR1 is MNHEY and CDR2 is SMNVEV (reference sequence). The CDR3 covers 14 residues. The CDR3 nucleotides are TGTGCCAGTATACAAAGAGGAGGGGCAGGTGGCTACACCTTC. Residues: CASIQRGGAGGYTF.

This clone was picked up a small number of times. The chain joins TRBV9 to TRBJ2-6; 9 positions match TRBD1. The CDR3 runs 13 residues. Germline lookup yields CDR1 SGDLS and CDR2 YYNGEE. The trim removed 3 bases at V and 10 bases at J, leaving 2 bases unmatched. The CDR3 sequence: CASSGGQGNVLTF. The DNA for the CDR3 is TGTGCCAGCAGCGGCGGACAGGGGAACGTCCTGACTTTC.

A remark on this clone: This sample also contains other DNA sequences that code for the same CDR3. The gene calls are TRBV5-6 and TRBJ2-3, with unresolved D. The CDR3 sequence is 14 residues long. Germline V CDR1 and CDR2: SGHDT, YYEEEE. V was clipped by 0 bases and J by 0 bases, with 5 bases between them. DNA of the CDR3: TGTGCCAGCAGCTTGGGAGGAAGCACAGATACGCAGTATTTT. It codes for CASSLGGSTDTQYF.

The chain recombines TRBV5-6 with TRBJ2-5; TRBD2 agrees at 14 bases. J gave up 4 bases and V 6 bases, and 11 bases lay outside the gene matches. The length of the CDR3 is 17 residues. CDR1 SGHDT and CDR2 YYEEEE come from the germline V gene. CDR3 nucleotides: TGTGCCAGCACCATGACTAGCGGGGGGGCCGAGGGAGAGACCCAGTACTTC. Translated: CASTMTSGGAEGETQYF.

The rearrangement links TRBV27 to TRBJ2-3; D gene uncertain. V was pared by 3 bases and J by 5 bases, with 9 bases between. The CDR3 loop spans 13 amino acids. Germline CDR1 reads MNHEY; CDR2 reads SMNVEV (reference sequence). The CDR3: CASSFSRVDTQYF. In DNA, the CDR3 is TGTGCCAGCAGTTTTTCCCGGGTAGATACGCAGTATTTT.

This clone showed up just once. The chain's CDR3 is CASSFSGDYEQYF. The CDR3 bases are TGTGCCAGCAGCTTCTCAGGGGACTACGAGCAGTACTTC. This chain uses TRBV5-4 with TRBJ2-7, with D possibly matching TRBD1 (6 bases). The CDR3 extends over 13 amino acids. Trimming removed 2 bases at V and 3 bases at J, with 9 bases between. Germline V gene data show CDR1 as SGHNT and CDR2 as YYREEE (reference sequence).

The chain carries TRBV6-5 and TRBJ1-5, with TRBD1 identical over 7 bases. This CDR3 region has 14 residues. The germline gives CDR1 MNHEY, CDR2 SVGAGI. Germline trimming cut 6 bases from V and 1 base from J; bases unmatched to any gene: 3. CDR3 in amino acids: CASRGTASNQPQHF. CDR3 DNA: TGTGCCAGCAGGGGGACAGCCAGCAATCAGCCCCAGCATTTT.

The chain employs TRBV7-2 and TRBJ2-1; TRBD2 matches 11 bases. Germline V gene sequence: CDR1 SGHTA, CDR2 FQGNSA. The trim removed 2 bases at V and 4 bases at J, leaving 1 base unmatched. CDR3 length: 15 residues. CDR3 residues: CASSLLAGGYNEQFF. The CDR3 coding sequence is TGTGCCAGCAGCTTATTAGCGGGGGGGTACAATGAGCAGTTCTTC.

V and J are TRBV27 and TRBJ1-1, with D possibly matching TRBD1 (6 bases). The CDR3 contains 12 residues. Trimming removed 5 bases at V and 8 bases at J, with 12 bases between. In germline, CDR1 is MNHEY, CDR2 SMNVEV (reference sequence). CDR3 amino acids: CASSIPRGEAFF. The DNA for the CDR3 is TGTGCCAGCAGTATTCCGAGGGGGGAAGCTTTCTTT.

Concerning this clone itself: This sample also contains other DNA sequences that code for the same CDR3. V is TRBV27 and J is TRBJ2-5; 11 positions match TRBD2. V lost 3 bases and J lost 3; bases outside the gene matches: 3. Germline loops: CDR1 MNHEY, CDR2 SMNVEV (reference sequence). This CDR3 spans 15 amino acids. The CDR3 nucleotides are TGTGCCAGCAGTTTTACTAGCGGGGGTGAAGAGACCCAGTACTTC. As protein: CASSFTSGGEETQYF.

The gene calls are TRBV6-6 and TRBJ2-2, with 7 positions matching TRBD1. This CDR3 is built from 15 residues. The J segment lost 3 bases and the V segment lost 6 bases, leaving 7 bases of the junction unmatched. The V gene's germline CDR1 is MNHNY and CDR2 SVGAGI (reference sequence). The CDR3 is CASRPRDSYTGELFF. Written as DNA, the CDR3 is TGTGCCAGCAGACCCCGGGACAGTTACACCGGGGAGCTGTTTTTT.

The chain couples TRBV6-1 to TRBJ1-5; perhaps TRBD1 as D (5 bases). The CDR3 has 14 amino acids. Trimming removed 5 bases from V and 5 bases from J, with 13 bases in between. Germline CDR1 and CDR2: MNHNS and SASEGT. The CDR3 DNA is TGTGCCAGCAGTTCTTTTGGGGGGGATCAGCCCCAGCATTTT. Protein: CASSSFGGDQPQHF.

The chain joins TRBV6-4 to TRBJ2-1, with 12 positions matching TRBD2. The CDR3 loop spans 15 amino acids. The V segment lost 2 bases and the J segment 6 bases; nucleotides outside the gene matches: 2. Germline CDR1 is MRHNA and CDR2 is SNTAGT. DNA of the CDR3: TGTGCCAGCAGTGACGCTAGCGGGGGGGCCAATGAGCAGTTCTTC. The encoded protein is CASSDASGGANEQFF.

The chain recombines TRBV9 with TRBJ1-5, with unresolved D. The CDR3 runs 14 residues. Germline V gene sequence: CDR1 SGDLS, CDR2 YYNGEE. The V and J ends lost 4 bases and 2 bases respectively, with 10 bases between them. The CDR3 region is CASSPGSGNQPQHF. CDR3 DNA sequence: TGTGCCAGCAGCCCCGGGTCGGGCAATCAGCCCCAGCATTTT.

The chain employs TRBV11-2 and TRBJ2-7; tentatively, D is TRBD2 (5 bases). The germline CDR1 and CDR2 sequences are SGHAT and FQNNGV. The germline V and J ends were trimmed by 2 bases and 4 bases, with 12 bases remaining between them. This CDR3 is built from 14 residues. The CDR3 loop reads CASSLKRYPYEQYF. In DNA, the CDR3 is TGTGCCAGCAGCTTAAAGCGGTATCCTTACGAGCAGTACTTC.

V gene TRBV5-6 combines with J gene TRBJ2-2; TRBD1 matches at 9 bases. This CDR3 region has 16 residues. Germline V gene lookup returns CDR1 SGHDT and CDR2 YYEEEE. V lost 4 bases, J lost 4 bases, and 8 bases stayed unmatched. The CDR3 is CASSPRDRAATGELFF. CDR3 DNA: TGTGCCAGCAGCCCCCGGGACAGGGCAGCCACCGGGGAGCTGTTTTTT.